The rows below give T cell receptor beta chains drawn from one sample of a study of regulatory T cells in long-lasting Graves disease. One entry per CDR3 protein results from TCRdb running MiXCR on the multiplex PCR reads. The data show 300,000 to 400,000 distinct CDR3 sequences, with about 16% seen just once and over 20% held by the top ten. Sequencing was performed on peripheral blood mononuclear cells (PBMCs), taken at new diagnosis, from a patient treated with antithyroid drugs. The receptor set was obtained from a female donor with Graves disease. Both conserved end residues are part of each CDR3. A D gene is named only where the DNA matches it firmly. Rows may omit the clone size; those that give it use once, few, many or a size class.

D gene | clone size | J gene | V gene | CDR3 protein | CDR3 DNA
TRBD2 | many | TRBJ2-2 | TRBV10-2 | CASTWTSVTGELFF | TGCGCCAGCACTTGGACTAGCGTCACCGGGGAGCTGTTTTTT
TRBD2 | . | TRBJ2-1 | TRBV2 | CASSAQREGSYNEQFF | TGTGCCAGCAGTGCTCAGCGGGAGGGCTCCTACAATGAGCAGTTCTTC
. | many | TRBJ1-1 | TRBV12-3/TRBV12-4 | CASSLVPWGQNTEAFF | TGTGCCAGCAGTTTGGTCCCGTGGGGGCAGAACACTGAAGCTTTCTTT
. | . | TRBJ2-3 | TRBV3-1 | CASSSRTTSTDTQYF | TGTGCCAGCAGCTCCCGGACAACTAGCACAGATACGCAGTATTTT
. | many | TRBJ1-2 | TRBV27 | CASRPREISLYGYTF | TGTGCCAGCAGACCCCGGGAGATCTCGTTGTATGGCTACACCTTC
TRBD1 | many | TRBJ2-7 | TRBV28 | CASTRSGTGGYEQYF | TGTGCCAGCACACGATCCGGGACAGGGGGCTACGAGCAGTACTTC
. | many | TRBJ1-1 | TRBV30 | CAWTRLRGTEAFF | TGTGCCTGGACCAGACTGCGGGGCACTGAAGCTTTCTTT
TRBD1 | . | TRBJ1-3 | TRBV6-2/TRBV6-3 | CASEGTARNTIYF | TGTGCCAGCGAGGGGACAGCCCGAAACACCATATATTTT
TRBD1 | many | TRBJ1-1 | TRBV28 | CASTTGQGEPEAFF | TGTGCCAGCACCACCGGACAGGGGGAACCGGAAGCTTTCTTT
. | few | TRBJ2-1 | TRBV7-2 | CASSLASWATEAEQFF | TGTGCCAGCAGCTTAGCATCTTGGGCGACGGAGGCAGAGCAGTTCTTC
. | many | TRBJ2-5 | TRBV4-1 | CASSPTRREQETQYF | TGCGCCAGCAGCCCCACCCGCAGGGAACAAGAGACCCAGTACTTC
. | many | TRBJ1-1 | TRBV12-3/TRBV12-4 | CASSLGSTLNTEAFF | TGTGCCAGCAGTTTAGGGTCAACCTTGAACACTGAAGCTTTCTTT
TRBD2 | . | TRBJ2-1 | TRBV7-2 | CASSLVMLAGGRGSYNEQFF | TGTGCCAGCAGCTTAGTCATGCTAGCGGGAGGTAGGGGCTCCTACAATGAGCAGTTCTTC
. | many | TRBJ2-2 | TRBV11-3 | CASSFGGLGELFF | TGTGCCAGCAGCTTCGGAGGGCTGGGGGAGCTGTTTTTT
. | many | TRBJ1-1 | TRBV3-1 | CASSQERGRRAFF | TGTGCCAGCAGCCAAGAGAGGGGCAGGCGTGCTTTCTTT
. | few | TRBJ1-3 | TRBV25-1 | CASSATGVVNTIYF | TGTGCCAGCAGCGCAACAGGAGTAGTGAACACCATATATTTT
. | many | TRBJ1-5 | TRBV20-1 | CSARDPHGSNQPQHF | TGCAGTGCTAGAGATCCACATGGGAGCAATCAGCCCCAGCATTTT
. | few | TRBJ2-1 | TRBV6-1 | CASHRRAGYNEQFF | TGTGCCAGCCACCGCCGAGCCGGCTACAATGAGCAGTTCTTC
TRBD2 | many | TRBJ2-3 | TRBV13 | CASSFQRESNTQYF | TGTGCCAGCAGCTTCCAGCGGGAGTCGAATACGCAGTATTTT
. | many | TRBJ2-3 | TRBV9 | CASSEDGTRTDTQYF | TGTGCCAGCAGCGAGGACGGGACACGCACAGATACGCAGTATTTT
. | many | TRBJ2-1 | TRBV27 | CASSLLLGNYNEQFF | TGTGCCAGCAGTCTGCTGCTAGGAAACTACAATGAGCAGTTCTTC
. | many | TRBJ1-2 | TRBV28 | CASSPWRGRIYGYTF | TGTGCCAGCAGTCCCTGGCGGGGTAGGATCTATGGCTACACCTTC
TRBD1 | few | TRBJ1-1 | TRBV14 | CASSRLGGVNTEAFF | TGTGCCAGCAGCCGGTTAGGGGGCGTCAACACTGAAGCTTTCTTT
. | . | TRBJ1-4 | TRBV7-9 | CASSLVAALF | TGTGCCAGCAGCTTAGTGGCAGCCCTTTTT
. | many | TRBJ2-3 | TRBV5-1 | CASSLRAGSDTQYF | TGTGCCAGCAGCTTAAGGGCCGGGTCAGATACGCAGTATTTT
. | many | TRBJ1-1 | TRBV12-3/TRBV12-4 | CASSFWPGVFRNTEAFF | TGTGCCAGCAGTTTCTGGCCAGGGGTCTTTCGGAACACTGAAGCTTTCTTT